Each of the 8 T cell receptor beta chains below was sequenced from the same sample in a study of Tregs in tolerant kidney transplant recipients. Using immunoSEQ multiplex PCR, the repertoire was profiled, and TCRdb retains in-frame clones only, with some absent. The sample lists some 55,000 clones, 70% to 90% occurring once. Sequences were derived from Tregs from blood, sampled before the transplant. The receptor set was obtained from a human donor who received a combined kidney and bone marrow transplant.

This chain joins TRBV28 and TRBJ1-1; no firm D call. V shed 10 bases and J shed 3 bases, with 6 bases lying between them. There are 10 residues in the CDR3. The germline gives CDR1 MDHEN, CDR2 SYDVKM. CDR3 residues: CATTDTEAFF. For the CDR3, the DNA is TGTGCCACCACGGACACTGAAGCTTTCTTT.

The rearrangement uses TRBV19 and TRBJ2-1, with 13 bases matching TRBD2. Germline CDR1 LNHDA, CDR2 SQIVND (reference sequence). V lost 1 base to trimming and J lost 10 bases; unmatched junction nucleotides: 4. The CDR3 spans 15 residues. The CDR3: CASSIGTSGRGEQFF. CDR3 sequence (DNA): TGTGCCAGTAGTATAGGGACTAGCGGGAGAGGGGAGCAGTTCTTC.

In DNA, the CDR3 is TGTGCCAGCAGCCATGGACAGGGAGGGCAGTACTTC. Its translation: CASSHGQGGQYF. The chain joins TRBV5-4 to TRBJ2-7; 8 nucleotides align to TRBD1. Germline CDR1 and CDR2: SGHNT and YYREEE (reference sequence). This CDR3 has 12 residues. V gave up 4 bases and J gave up 9 bases; unmatched junction bases: 6.

V and J are TRBV5-1 and TRBJ1-4; 10 bases are a match to TRBD1. Losses at the gene ends were 2 bases for V and 7 bases for J; bases not matched to a gene: 2. Germline V gene sequence: CDR1 SGHRS, CDR2 YFSETQ. This CDR3 region has 14 residues. The CDR3 bases are TGCGCCAGCAGCTTCGACAGGGGGCGTGAAAAACTGTTTTTT. As protein: CASSFDRGREKLFF.

The J gene is TRBJ1-2, the V gene TRBV9, with D unclear. The ends were cut back, 0 bases at V and 3 bases at J, with 3 bases in the middle. The CDR3 covers 12 residues. The germline V gene has CDR1 SGDLS and CDR2 YYNGEE. CDR3 sequence: CASSVVDYGYTF. The CDR3 region has the DNA TGTGCCAGCAGCGTAGTTGACTATGGCTACACCTTC.

The J gene is TRBJ1-4, the V gene TRBV5-1, with TRBD1 as a possible D gene (5 bases). Deletions cut 5 bases from V and 5 bases from J, with 13 bases between. Germline CDR1 and CDR2: SGHRS and YFSETQ. The CDR3 is 14 residues long. CDR3 sequence: CASSRDGMNEKLFF. CDR3 DNA sequence: TGCGCCAGCAGTAGGGACGGAATGAATGAAAAACTGTTTTTT.

V gene TRBV30 combines with J gene TRBJ1-2, with D perhaps TRBD1 (6 bases). CDR3 length: 15 amino acids. V was cut by 3 bases and J by 2 bases, with 16 bases left in between. Germline CDR1 reads GTSNPN; CDR2 reads SVGIG (reference sequence). This CDR3 reads CAWRVGGAGNYGYTF. Here the CDR3 DNA reads TGTGCCTGGAGGGTGGGGGGGGCAGGGAACTATGGCTACACCTTC.

The V call is TRBV2, the J call TRBJ2-7; 8 nucleotides line up with TRBD1. CDR1 and CDR2 from the germline V gene are SNHLY and FYNNEI. The ends lost 6 bases at V and 0 bases at J; junction bases unmatched: 7. The CDR3 consists of 15 residues. CDR3 sequence reads: CASRKRQGTSYEQYF. DNA of the CDR3: TGTGCCAGCAGAAAGAGACAGGGGACCTCCTACGAGCAGTACTTC.